The rows below give T cell receptor beta chains drawn from one sample of a study of Ad26.COV2.S vaccination and SARS-CoV-2 variants. Clones were read by immunoSEQ multiplex PCR, and TCRdb kept only the in-frame ones, dropping some. The table includes about 480,000 clones, around 88% detected once. The sequences come from peripheral blood, collected in a trial of Ad26.COV2.S vaccine versus placebo. Receptors were obtained from a person between 18 and 65 years old who received the Ad26.COV2.S COVID-19 vaccine or a placebo. Both conserved end residues are part of each CDR3. The order of the fields is D gene, V gene, clone size, J gene, CDR3 protein, CDR3 DNA. A D gene is named only where the DNA matches it firmly. Not all rows give a size; the values are once, few, many and, for expanded clones, a class.

>NA|TRBV5-1|NA|TRBJ2-1
CASSLGGLQGSNEQFF
TGCGCCAGCAGCTTGGGCGGACTTCAAGGATCCAATGAGCAGTTCTTC
>TRBD2|TRBV7-2|NA|TRBJ2-3
CASSLGWAGGPDTQYF
TGTGCCAGCAGCTTAGGCTGGGCGGGAGGGCCAGATACGCAGTATTTT
>NA|TRBV3-1/TRBV3-2|NA|TRBJ1-3
CASSRFQGPISGNTIYF
TGTGCCAGCAGCCGCTTTCAGGGGCCCATCTCTGGAAACACCATATATTTT
>NA|TRBV27|few|TRBJ2-3
CASRAFSASYTDTQYF
TGTGCCAGCAGGGCCTTTAGCGCAAGCTACACAGATACGCAGTATTTT
>NA|TRBV6-2/TRBV6-3|NA|TRBJ2-5
CASSPSGGTQYF
TGTGCCAGCAGCCCCTCTGGGGGGACCCAGTACTTC
>TRBD1|TRBV28|NA|TRBJ2-7
CASSSGQVHEQYF
TGTGCCAGCAGTTCAGGACAGGTCCACGAGCAGTACTTC
>NA|TRBV6-5|once|TRBJ2-4
CASSRDVVRDIQYF
TGTGCCAGCAGCCGCGATGTGGTACGGGACATTCAGTACTTC
>NA|TRBV6-1|once|TRBJ2-1
CASSERGFDEQFF
TGTGCCAGCAGTGAACGGGGCTTCGATGAGCAGTTCTTC
>NA|TRBV7-3|NA|TRBJ2-1
CASSLTLGGEQFF
TGTGCCAGCAGCTTAACCTTAGGAGGTGAGCAGTTCTTC
>TRBD2|TRBV13|NA|TRBJ2-1
CASSSSGSSYNEQFF
TGTGCCAGCAGCTCTAGCGGGAGCTCCTACAATGAGCAGTTCTTC